Here is one T cell receptor beta chain with its context. The data stem from a study of blood T cell repertoires in COVID-19. Background on the study: Samples representing acute and convalescent COVID-19 were sourced from the United States, Italy and Spain. From T cells, B-cell-depleted T cells, or PBMCs came the material, which was cDNA or gDNA.

Per the germline V gene, CDR1 is GTSNPN and CDR2 is SVGIG (reference sequence). This CDR3 region has 16 residues. With 5 bases removed from V and 5 bases from J, the gap between germline ends came to 19 bases. In the original workflow: Reference gene primer amplification in the assay estimated nucleated cell counts. The data were produced by immunoSEQ multiplex PCR, yet TCRdb's version contains in-frame clones alone and is incomplete. V and J calls plus clone size are reproduced from that table; the DNA served to infer D and trimming. The data show some 80,000 clones, about 90% seen once. The V and J genes are TRBV30 and TRBJ1-6, with D perhaps matching TRBD1 (6 bases). Sequenced input: peripheral blood. This receptor was taken from a human donor in a cohort sampled during active COVID-19. This CDR3 is CAWYRPPGVHNSPLHF. In DNA, the CDR3 is TGTGCCTGGTACCGACCCCCAGGGGTCCATAATTCACCCCTCCACTTT.